A single sample is the source of the 22 T cell receptor beta chains below, sequenced in a study of blood T cell repertoires in COVID-19. TCRdb keeps only in-frame clones here, not all; method: immunoSEQ multiplex PCR. The table shows 200,000 to 300,000 clones, with roughly 86% occurring only once. The sample was peripheral blood. The receptors shown here come from a woman aged 25-40 years with acute or convalescent COVID-19.

The rearrangement uses TRBV4-3 and TRBJ2-7, with 7 positions matching TRBD1. The CDR3 has 15 residues. Germline CDR1 LGHNA, CDR2 YSLEER. V shed 3 bases and J 6 bases; nucleotides not matched to a gene: 11. Here the CDR3 reads CASSQSGTVNSEQYF. CDR3 coding DNA: TGCGCCAGCAGCCAGTCCGGGACAGTCAACTCCGAGCAGTACTTC.

In DNA, the CDR3 is TGTGCCAGCAGTCAGCCACAGACAGGGGGCGGGCAGTACTTC. Amino acid sequence: CASSQPQTGGGQYF. The chain recombines TRBV6-5 with TRBJ2-7, with TRBD1 identical over 10 bases. The CDR3 length is 14 residues. The germline CDR1 and CDR2 sequences are MNHEY and SVGAGI. The V segment lost 5 bases and the J segment 9 bases; nucleotides outside the gene matches: 10.

This clone was recorded many times. The chain employs TRBV7-9 and TRBJ1-6; TRBD1 matches 8 bases. The V gene end was trimmed by 3 bases and the J gene end by 4 bases; junction bases not matched to a gene: 2. CDR3 size: 15 residues. Germline assignment: CDR1 SEHNR and CDR2 FQNEAQ (reference sequence). The CDR3 reads CASSFDRGYNSPLHF. Written as DNA, the CDR3 is TGTGCCAGCAGCTTTGACAGGGGATATAATTCACCCCTCCACTTT.

This clone occurred once. This CDR3 is also generated by other DNA sequences in the sample. The CDR3, as DNA: TGCAGCGTTGAGACAGGGACCGATACGCAGTATTTT. Its protein product is CSVETGTDTQYF. The gene calls are TRBV29-1 and TRBJ2-3, with 7 positions matching TRBD1. The CDR3 is 12 amino acids. Germline V CDR1 and CDR2: SQVTM, ANQGSEA. V shed 3 bases, J shed 6 bases, and the junction held 3 bases outside the gene matches.

The CDR3 bases are TGTGCCAGCAGCTTGTTAGGGGACGCGGGAGTGAACACTGAAGCTTTCTTT. Residues: CASSLLGDAGVNTEAFF. The V call is TRBV5-6, the J call TRBJ1-1, with D perhaps matching TRBD1 (5 bases). CDR3 size: 17 residues. V lost 1 base and J 0 bases, leaving 16 bases between the germline ends. Germline V lookup: CDR1 SGHDT, CDR2 YYEEEE.

This chain connects TRBV5-1 to TRBJ1-3, with D perhaps TRBD1 (5 bases). V was shortened by 4 bases and J by 0 bases, with 8 bases between the two germline ends. The CDR3 has 14 amino acids. Germline lookup yields CDR1 SGHRS and CDR2 YFSETQ. The DNA for the CDR3 is TGCGCCAGCAGCCGGGGGATCTCTGGAAACACCATATATTTT. It encodes CASSRGISGNTIYF.

The V and J genes are TRBV6-5 and TRBJ2-7; the match to TRBD2 covers 8 bases. Germline V gene sequence: CDR1 MNHEY, CDR2 SVGAGI. This CDR3 is built from 15 residues. The V gene end was trimmed by 6 bases and the J gene end by 6 bases; junction bases not matched to a gene: 13. CDR3 region: CASSPPGTRRSEQYF. The CDR3 DNA is TGTGCCAGCAGCCCCCCCGGGACTAGACGCTCCGAGCAGTACTTC.

The V gene is TRBV7-2, the J gene TRBJ2-7; the D gene is possibly TRBD2 (5 bases). The germline CDR1 and CDR2 sequences are SGHTA and FQGNSA. The CDR3 is 15 residues long. V was pared by 8 bases and J by 2 bases, with 19 bases between. The CDR3 DNA reads TGTGCCAGCGCCCTGGTACGTGCGGGTACCTACGAGCAGTACTTC. It encodes CASALVRAGTYEQYF.

The rearrangement joins TRBV27 to TRBJ1-2, with a weak D call TRBD1 (6 bases). V was cut by 7 bases and J by 4 bases, with 19 bases left in between. This CDR3 has 15 residues. Per the germline V gene, CDR1 is MNHEY and CDR2 is SMNVEV (reference sequence). The DNA of the CDR3 is TGTGCCAGCACGCCGTTGGGCAGGGGTGGCTATGGCTACACCTTC. Its translation: CASTPLGRGGYGYTF.

This sequence joins TRBV7-9 and TRBJ2-7; TRBD1 agrees at 7 bases. Per the germline V gene, CDR1 is SEHNR and CDR2 is FQNEAQ (reference sequence). V dropped 5 bases and J dropped 1; count of bases not matched to a gene: 8. The CDR3 covers 15 residues. CDR3 sequence reads: CASSHGPGGSYEQYF. The CDR3 DNA reads TGTGCCAGCAGCCACGGCCCAGGGGGATCCTACGAGCAGTACTTC.

The chain joins TRBV9 to TRBJ2-1; 8 bases fit TRBD2. V lost 3 bases, J lost 7 bases, and 9 bases stayed unmatched. The CDR3 runs to 15 residues. Looked up from germline, CDR1 is SGDLS and CDR2 is YYNGEE. The CDR3 nucleotides are TGTGCCAGCAGCGCGTATAGCGGGATAGTGAATGAGCAGTTCTTC. Its translation is CASSAYSGIVNEQFF.

This rearrangement joins TRBV30 to TRBJ2-1, with 9 bases lining up with TRBD2. Trimming at V came to 3 bases and at J to 5 bases, leaving 23 bases not matched to a gene. Germline assignment: CDR1 GTSNPN and CDR2 SVGIG (reference sequence). This CDR3 spans 20 amino acids. The CDR3 region has the DNA TGTGCCTGGAGCGCTCTGGGACAGAGAACCGGGACTAGCAGGAACAATGAGCAGTTCTTC. It is translated as CAWSALGQRTGTSRNNEQFF. Filled out from reference TRBV30 and TRBJ2-1, the complete variable domain reads SQTIHQWPATLVQPVGSPLSLECTVEGTSNPNLYWYRQAAGRGLQLLFYSVGIGQISSEVPQNLSASRPQDRQFILSSKKLLLSDSGFYLCAWSALGQRTGTSRNNEQFFGPGTRLTVL.

This sequence joins TRBV19 and TRBJ2-1, with TRBD2 matching over 8 bases. Trimming at V came to 5 bases and at J to 7 bases, leaving 16 bases not matched to a gene. CDR3 length: 17 amino acids. Germline V CDR1 and CDR2: LNHDA, SQIVND (reference sequence). The CDR3 nucleotides read TGTGCCAGTAGTCCGTGGAGCGGGAGTAGGTGGTGGAATGAGCAGTTCTTC. Protein sequence: CASSPWSGSRWWNEQFF.

This clone occurred once. The chain uses TRBV9 and TRBJ1-6; D gene uncertain. Deletions cut 0 bases from V and 7 bases from J, with 11 bases between. CDR3 length equals 15 residues. Per the germline V gene, CDR1 is SGDLS and CDR2 is YYNGEE. The CDR3 protein is CASSVADWKNSPLHF. The CDR3 nucleotides are TGTGCCAGCAGCGTAGCCGACTGGAAGAATTCACCCCTCCACTTT.

The V call is TRBV29-1, the J call TRBJ1-1, with a possible D match to TRBD1 (5 bases). With 5 bases removed from V and 1 base from J, the gap between germline ends came to 11 bases. Germline-derived CDR1 and CDR2 are SQVTM and ANQGSEA. The CDR3 length is 13 residues. As DNA, the CDR3 is TGCAGCGTTTCGCGGGACGGGAACACTGAAGCTTTCTTT. Amino acids: CSVSRDGNTEAFF.

The chain has TRBV5-1 and TRBJ2-3; TRBD1 matches 9 bases. Losses at the gene ends were 0 bases for V and 6 bases for J; bases not matched to a gene: 5. This CDR3 contains 15 residues. Germline CDR1 reads SGHRS; CDR2 reads YFSETQ. CDR3 in amino acids: CASSLEGQGIDTQYF. DNA of the CDR3: TGCGCCAGCAGCTTGGAGGGACAGGGAATCGATACGCAGTATTTT.

J is TRBJ1-2 and V is TRBV20-1, with D possibly being TRBD1 (5 bases). V lost 5 bases and J lost 8, with 15 bases in between. The CDR3 totals 12 residues. Germline CDR1 DFQATT, CDR2 SNEGSKA (reference sequence). The CDR3 sequence is CSAGDSLNGYTF. As DNA, the CDR3 is TGCAGTGCTGGTGACAGTTTGAACGGCTACACCTTC.

This chain joins TRBV12-3 or TRBV12-4 and TRBJ2-5; 7 bases match TRBD1. Losses at the gene ends were 6 bases for V and 5 bases for J; bases not matched to a gene: 6. The CDR3 length is 13 residues. CDR3: CASRDRSIETQYF. The CDR3 DNA sequence: TGTGCCAGCAGGGACAGGTCGATTGAGACCCAGTACTTC.

The gene calls are TRBV10-3 and TRBJ1-2, with TRBD1 as a possible D gene (5 bases). Between the trimmed V and J ends, which lost 4 bases and 4 bases, there was a span of 7 bases. Germline loops: CDR1 ENHRY, CDR2 SYGVKD. CDR3 size: 12 residues. The CDR3 DNA reads TGTGCCATCAGTGCGGGGGGCTATGGCTACACCTTC. This gives the protein CAISAGGYGYTF.

The V and J genes are TRBV24-1 and TRBJ1-1; D not resolved. The CDR3 is 13 amino acids. With 6 bases removed from V and 2 bases from J, the gap between germline ends came to 9 bases. Germline V gives CDR1 KGHDR, CDR2 SFDVKD. CDR3 in amino acids: CATSLFTNTEAFF. CDR3 bases: TGTGCCACCAGTCTTTTTACAAACACTGAAGCTTTCTTT.

V and J are TRBV27 and TRBJ2-7, with TRBD1 matching 9 bases. The CDR3 totals 18 residues. The ends lost 5 bases at V and 2 bases at J; junction bases unmatched: 16. Germline CDR1 is MNHEY and CDR2 is SMNVEV (reference sequence). CDR3 coding DNA: TGTGCCAGCAGTCTAATAACAGGAGCCGGGACAGGGACCTACGAGCAGTACTTC. This codes for CASSLITGAGTGTYEQYF.

The V gene is TRBV18, the J gene TRBJ2-1; possible D gene TRBD1, 5 bases. Germline CDR1 is KGHSH and CDR2 is LQKENI. V lost 0 bases and J 8 bases, leaving 20 bases between the germline ends. The CDR3 is 17 residues long. The CDR3: CASSPPLGAASPHEQFF. For the CDR3, the DNA is TGTGCCAGCTCACCACCCCTTGGGGCCGCTAGTCCCCATGAGCAGTTCTTC.